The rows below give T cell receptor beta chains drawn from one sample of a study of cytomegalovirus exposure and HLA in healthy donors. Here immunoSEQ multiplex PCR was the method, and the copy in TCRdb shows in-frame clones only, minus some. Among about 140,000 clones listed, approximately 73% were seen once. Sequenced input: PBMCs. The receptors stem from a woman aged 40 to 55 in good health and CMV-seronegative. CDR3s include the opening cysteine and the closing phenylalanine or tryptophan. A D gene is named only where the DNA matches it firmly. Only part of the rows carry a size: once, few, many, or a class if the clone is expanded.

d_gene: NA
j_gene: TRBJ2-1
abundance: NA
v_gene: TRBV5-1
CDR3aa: CASSEEPPYNEQFF
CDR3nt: TGCGCCAGCAGCGAAGAGCCGCCGTACAATGAGCAGTTCTTC

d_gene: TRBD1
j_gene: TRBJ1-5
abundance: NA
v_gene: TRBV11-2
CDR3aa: CASSLLQGPHQPQHF
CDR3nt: TGTGCCAGCAGCTTATTACAGGGGCCGCATCAGCCCCAGCATTTT

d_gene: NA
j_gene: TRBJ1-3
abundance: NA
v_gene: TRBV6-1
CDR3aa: CASSELPGNTIYF
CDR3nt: TGTGCCAGCAGTGAACTCCCCGGAAACACCATATATTTT

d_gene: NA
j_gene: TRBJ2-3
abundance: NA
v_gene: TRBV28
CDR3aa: CASSPSSEIDTQYF
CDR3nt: TGTGCCAGCAGTCCGTCTAGCGAGATAGATACGCAGTATTTT

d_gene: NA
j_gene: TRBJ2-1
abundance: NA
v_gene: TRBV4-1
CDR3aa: CASSQNRRQYEQFF
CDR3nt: TGCGCCAGCAGCCAAAATCGGCGACAGTATGAGCAGTTCTTC

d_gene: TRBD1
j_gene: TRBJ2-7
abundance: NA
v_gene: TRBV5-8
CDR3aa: CASPDRAYEQYF
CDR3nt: TGTGCCAGCCCCGACAGGGCCTACGAGCAGTACTTC

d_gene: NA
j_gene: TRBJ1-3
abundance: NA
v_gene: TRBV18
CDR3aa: CASSPPNPGHHFRNTIYF
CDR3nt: TGTGCCAGCTCACCACCCAACCCGGGACATCATTTTAGAAACACCATATATTTT

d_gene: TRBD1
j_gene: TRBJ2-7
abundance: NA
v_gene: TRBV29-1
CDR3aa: CSVSGQGAYEQYF
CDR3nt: TGCAGCGTCTCGGGACAGGGCGCCTACGAGCAGTACTTC

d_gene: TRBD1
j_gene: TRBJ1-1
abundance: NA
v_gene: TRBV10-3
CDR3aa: CAIRNPGQRYTEAFF
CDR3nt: TGTGCCATCAGGAACCCGGGACAGCGCTACACTGAAGCTTTCTTT

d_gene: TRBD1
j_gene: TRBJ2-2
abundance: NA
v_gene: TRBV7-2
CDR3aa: CASSLSQGDTGELFF
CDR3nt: TGTGCCAGCAGCTTATCACAGGGGGACACCGGGGAGCTGTTTTTT

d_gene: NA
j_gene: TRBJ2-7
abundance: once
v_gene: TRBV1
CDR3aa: CTRKNKADRGSYEQYF
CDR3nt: TGCACCAGAAAGAACAAAGCGGACAGGGGGTCCTACGAGCAGTACTTC

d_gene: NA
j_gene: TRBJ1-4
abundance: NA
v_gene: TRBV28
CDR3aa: CASSLRDNYEKLFF
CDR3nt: TGTGCCAGCAGTTTAAGGGACAACTATGAAAAACTGTTTTTT

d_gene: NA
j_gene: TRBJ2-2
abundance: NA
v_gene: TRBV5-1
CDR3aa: CASSLSLPPGQGGELFF
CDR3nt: TGCGCCAGCAGCTTGTCTCTCCCCCCAGGCCAGGGCGGGGAGCTGTTTTTT

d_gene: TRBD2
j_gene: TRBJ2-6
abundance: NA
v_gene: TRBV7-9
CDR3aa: CASSSGNGANVLTF
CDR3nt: TGTGCCAGCAGTAGCGGGAATGGGGCCAACGTCCTGACTTTC

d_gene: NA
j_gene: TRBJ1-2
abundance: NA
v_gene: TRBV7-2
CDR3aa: CASSRGGAFYGYTF
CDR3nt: TGTGCCAGCAGCCGCGGAGGGGCCTTCTATGGCTACACCTTC

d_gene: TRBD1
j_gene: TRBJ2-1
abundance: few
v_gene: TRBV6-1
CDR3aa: CASSALYRGNEQFF
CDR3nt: TGTGCCAGCAGTGCCCTATACAGGGGCAATGAGCAGTTCTTC

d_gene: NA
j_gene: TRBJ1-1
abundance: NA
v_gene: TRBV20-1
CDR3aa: CSARIRVVAFF
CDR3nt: TGCAGTGCTAGAATCAGGGTTGTGGCTTTCTTT

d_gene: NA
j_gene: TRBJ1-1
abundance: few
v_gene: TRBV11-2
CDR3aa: CASSLSPEAFF
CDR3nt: TGTGCCAGCAGCCTATCCCCTGAAGCTTTCTTT

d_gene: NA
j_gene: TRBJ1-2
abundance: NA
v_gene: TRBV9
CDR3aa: CASSPDVDSFYGYTF
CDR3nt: TGTGCCAGCAGCCCCGATGTAGACAGCTTCTATGGCTACACCTTC

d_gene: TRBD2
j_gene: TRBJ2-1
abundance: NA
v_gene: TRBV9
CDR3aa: CASSDSSGGYSYNEQFF
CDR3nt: TGTGCCAGCAGCGACAGCAGCGGGGGCTATTCCTACAATGAGCAGTTCTTC

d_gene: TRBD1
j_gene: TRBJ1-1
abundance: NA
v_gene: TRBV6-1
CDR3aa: CATIKWTGALTEAFF
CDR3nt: TGTGCCACCATAAAATGGACAGGGGCCCTCACTGAAGCTTTCTTT

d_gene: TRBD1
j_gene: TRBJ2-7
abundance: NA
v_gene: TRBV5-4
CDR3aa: CASSLTAGGLYEQYF
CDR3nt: TGTGCCAGCAGCTTGACCGCAGGGGGCCTCTACGAGCAGTACTTC

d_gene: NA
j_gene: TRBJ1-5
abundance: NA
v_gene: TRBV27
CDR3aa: CASSLKGRVNQPQHF
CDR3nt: TGTGCCAGCAGTTTAAAGGGCAGGGTTAATCAGCCCCAGCATTTT

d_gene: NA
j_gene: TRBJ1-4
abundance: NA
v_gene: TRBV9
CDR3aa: CASSVGGRANEKLFF
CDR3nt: TGTGCCAGCAGCGTAGGGGGGAGGGCTAATGAAAAACTGTTTTTT

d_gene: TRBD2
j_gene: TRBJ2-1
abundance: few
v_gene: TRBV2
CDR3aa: CASSEASGAYNEQFF
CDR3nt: TGTGCCAGCAGTGAAGCCAGCGGGGCCTACAATGAGCAGTTCTTC

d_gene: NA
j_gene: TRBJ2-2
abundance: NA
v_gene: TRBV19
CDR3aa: CASKRTHTNTGELFF
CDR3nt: TGTGCCAGTAAGAGGACACATACGAACACCGGGGAGCTGTTTTTT

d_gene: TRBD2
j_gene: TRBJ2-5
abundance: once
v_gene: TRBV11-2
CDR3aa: CASSSGRLAGTQYF
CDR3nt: TGTGCCAGCAGCTCAGGGCGACTAGCGGGGACCCAGTACTTC

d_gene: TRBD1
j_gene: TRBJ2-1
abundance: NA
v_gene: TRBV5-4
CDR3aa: CASSWKGQGDEQFF
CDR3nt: TGTGCCAGCAGCTGGAAGGGACAGGGGGATGAGCAGTTCTTC

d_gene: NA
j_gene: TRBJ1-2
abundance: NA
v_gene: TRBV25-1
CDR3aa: CASSEWGGSGYGYTF
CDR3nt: TGTGCCAGCAGTGAATGGGGGGGCTCTGGCTATGGCTACACCTTC

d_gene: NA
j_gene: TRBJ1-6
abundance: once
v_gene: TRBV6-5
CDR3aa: CASSYGTPNNSPLHF
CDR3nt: TGTGCCAGCAGTTACGGGACACCGAATAATTCACCCCTCCACTTT

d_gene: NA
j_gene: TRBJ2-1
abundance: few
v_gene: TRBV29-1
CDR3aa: CSVGQNSYNEQFF
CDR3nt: TGCAGCGTTGGCCAGAACTCCTACAATGAGCAGTTCTTC

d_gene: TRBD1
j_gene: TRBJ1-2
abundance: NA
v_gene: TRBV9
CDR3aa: CASSAIFRDSPEGYGYTF
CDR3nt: TGTGCCAGCAGCGCAATTTTCAGGGACAGCCCGGAGGGCTATGGCTACACCTTC

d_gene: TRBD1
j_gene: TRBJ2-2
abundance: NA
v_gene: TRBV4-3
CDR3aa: CASSQRKGGNTGELFF
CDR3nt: TGCGCCAGCAGCCAGAGAAAAGGGGGCAACACCGGGGAGCTGTTTTTT

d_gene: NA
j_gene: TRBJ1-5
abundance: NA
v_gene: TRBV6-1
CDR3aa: CASSEWTVSNQPQHF
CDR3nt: TGTGCCAGCAGTGAATGGACAGTAAGCAATCAGCCCCAGCATTTT

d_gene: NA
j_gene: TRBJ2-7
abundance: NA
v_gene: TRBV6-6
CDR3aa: CASKYTYEQYF
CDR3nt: TGTGCCAGCAAATATACCTACGAGCAGTACTTC

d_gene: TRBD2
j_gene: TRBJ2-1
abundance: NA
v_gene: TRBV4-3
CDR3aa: CASSPARGGYNEQFF
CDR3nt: TGCGCCAGCAGCCCGGCGCGGGGGGGTTACAATGAGCAGTTCTTC

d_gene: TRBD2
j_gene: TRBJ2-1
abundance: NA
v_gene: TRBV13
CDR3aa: CASSFGGVSYNEQFF
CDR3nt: TGTGCCAGCAGCTTTGGGGGGGTGTCCTACAATGAGCAGTTCTTC

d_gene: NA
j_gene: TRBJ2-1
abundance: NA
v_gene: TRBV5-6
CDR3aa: CASSTMQFPGFF
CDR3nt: TGTGCCAGCAGCACGATGCAGTTCCCGGGGTTCTTC

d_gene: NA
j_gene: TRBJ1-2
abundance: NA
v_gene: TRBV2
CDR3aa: CASTPTRRTARYGYTF
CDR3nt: TGTGCCAGCACCCCGACGCGTCGGACTGCGAGGTATGGCTACACCTTC

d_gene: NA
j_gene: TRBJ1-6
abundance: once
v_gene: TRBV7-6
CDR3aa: CASSLQGLGVTNSPLHF
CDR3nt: TGTGCCAGCAGCTTACAAGGACTGGGAGTGACGAATTCACCCCTCCACTTT

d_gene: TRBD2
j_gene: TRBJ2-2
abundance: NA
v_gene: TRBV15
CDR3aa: CATSRAGRGGAGELFF
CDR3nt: TGTGCCACCAGCAGAGCGGGGCGGGGGGGCGCCGGGGAGCTGTTTTTT

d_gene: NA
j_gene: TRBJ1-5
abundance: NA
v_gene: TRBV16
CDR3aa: CASSQYEDSGNQPQHF
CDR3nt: TGTGCCAGCAGCCAATACGAGGATTCTGGCAATCAGCCCCAGCATTTT

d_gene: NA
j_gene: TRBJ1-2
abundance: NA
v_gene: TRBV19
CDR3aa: CASNEGTNYGYTF
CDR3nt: TGTGCCAGTAACGAGGGGACAAACTATGGCTACACCTTC

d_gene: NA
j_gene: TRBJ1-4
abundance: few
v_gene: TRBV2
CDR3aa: CASSHNRETNEKLFF
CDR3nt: TGTGCCAGCAGTCATAACAGGGAAACTAATGAAAAACTGTTTTTT

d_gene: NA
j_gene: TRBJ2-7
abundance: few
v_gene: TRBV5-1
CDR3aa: CASSFGGMGTYEQYF
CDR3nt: TGCGCCAGCAGCTTTGGAGGGATGGGAACCTACGAGCAGTACTTC

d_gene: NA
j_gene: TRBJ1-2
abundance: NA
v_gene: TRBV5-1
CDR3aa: CASSLGSHDRNYGYTF
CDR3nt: TGCGCCAGCAGCTTGGGTTCTCACGACAGAAACTATGGCTACACCTTC

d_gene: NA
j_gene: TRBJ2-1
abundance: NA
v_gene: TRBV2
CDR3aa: CASSELRGGEQFF
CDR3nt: TGTGCCAGCAGTGAACTTCGGGGAGGTGAGCAGTTCTTC

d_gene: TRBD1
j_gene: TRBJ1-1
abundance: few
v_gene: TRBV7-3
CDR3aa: CASSPGGAEAFF
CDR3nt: TGTGCCAGCAGCCCAGGGGGCGCTGAAGCTTTCTTT

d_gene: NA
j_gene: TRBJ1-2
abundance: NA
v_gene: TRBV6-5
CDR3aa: CASREYNYGYTF
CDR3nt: TGTGCCAGCCGGGAGTATAACTATGGCTACACCTTC

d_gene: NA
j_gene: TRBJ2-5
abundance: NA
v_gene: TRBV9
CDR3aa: CASSSGGATQETQYF
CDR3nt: TGTGCCAGCAGCTCAGGAGGTGCGACCCAAGAGACCCAGTACTTC

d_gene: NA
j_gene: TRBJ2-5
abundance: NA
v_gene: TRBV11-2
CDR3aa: CASSRTQQVAGETQYF
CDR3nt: TGTGCCAGCAGCAGAACTCAGCAGGTCGCGGGAGAGACCCAGTACTTC

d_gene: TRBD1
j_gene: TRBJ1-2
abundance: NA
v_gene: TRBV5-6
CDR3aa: CASSLDGTGEGYTF
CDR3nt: TGTGCCAGCAGCTTGGACGGGACAGGGGAAGGCTACACCTTC

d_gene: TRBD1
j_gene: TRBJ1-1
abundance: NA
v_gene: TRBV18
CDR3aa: CASSPPSSDRFPTEAFF
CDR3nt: TGTGCCAGCTCACCACCCTCATCGGACAGGTTCCCCACTGAAGCTTTCTTT

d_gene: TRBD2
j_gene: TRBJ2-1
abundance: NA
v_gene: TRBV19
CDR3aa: CASSIDLLPGGNEQFF
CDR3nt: TGTGCCAGTAGTATAGATTTACTCCCGGGGGGCAATGAGCAGTTCTTC

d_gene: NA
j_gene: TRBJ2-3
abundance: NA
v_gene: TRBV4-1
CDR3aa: CASSLGGRGDTQYF
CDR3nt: TGCGCCAGCAGCCTGGGGGGGCGCGGAGATACGCAGTATTTT

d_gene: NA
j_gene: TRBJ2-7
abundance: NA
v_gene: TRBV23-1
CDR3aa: CASWLRDNKNSYEQYF
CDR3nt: TGCGCCAGCTGGCTCCGGGACAACAAGAACTCCTACGAGCAGTACTTC

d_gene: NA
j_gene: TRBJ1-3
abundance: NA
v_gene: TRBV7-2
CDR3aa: CASSPGTWEGGNTIYF
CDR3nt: TGTGCCAGCAGCCCGGGGACATGGGAAGGTGGAAACACCATATATTTT

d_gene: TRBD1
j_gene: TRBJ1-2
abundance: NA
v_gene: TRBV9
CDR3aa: CASSGTGHGYTF
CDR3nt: TGTGCCAGCAGCGGGACAGGGCATGGCTACACCTTC

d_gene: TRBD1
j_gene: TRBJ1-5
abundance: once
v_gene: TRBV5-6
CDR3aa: CASSYGQGFQPQHF
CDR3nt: TGTGCCAGCAGCTACGGACAGGGGTTCCAGCCCCAGCATTTT

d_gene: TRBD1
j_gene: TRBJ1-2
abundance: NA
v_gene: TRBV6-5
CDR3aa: CASSTGTGDYYGYTF
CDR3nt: TGTGCCAGCAGTACCGGGACAGGAGACTACTATGGCTACACCTTC